The sequence of this T cell receptor (beta chain) was determined in a study of identical twins. Broader study findings: Insertions ran lower in abundant cord blood beta clonotypes, though not in memory repertoires.

TCRdb re-derived calls from the 5' RACE reads in MiXCR, one entry per CDR3 protein. The repertoire includes under 300,000 distinct CDR3 sequences, around 15% of them detected once, and 8.8% sits in the top ten. The table lists this clonotype with many counts. Its antigen is as yet unknown. The length of the CDR3 is 14 residues. Per germline, CDR1 DFQATT and CDR2 SNEGSKA (reference sequence). V was trimmed by 4 bases and J by 5 bases, leaving 17 bases between them. The sample consisted of memory (CD45RO+) T cells sorted from blood. The receptor comes from a woman aged 18-29 years in good health. The chain employs TRBV20-1 and TRBJ2-5; weak D call: TRBD2 (6 bases). In nucleotides, the CDR3 is TGCAGTGCTACCTATGGGGGGATGCGCGAGACCCAGTACTTC. This sequence encodes CSATYGGMRETQYF.